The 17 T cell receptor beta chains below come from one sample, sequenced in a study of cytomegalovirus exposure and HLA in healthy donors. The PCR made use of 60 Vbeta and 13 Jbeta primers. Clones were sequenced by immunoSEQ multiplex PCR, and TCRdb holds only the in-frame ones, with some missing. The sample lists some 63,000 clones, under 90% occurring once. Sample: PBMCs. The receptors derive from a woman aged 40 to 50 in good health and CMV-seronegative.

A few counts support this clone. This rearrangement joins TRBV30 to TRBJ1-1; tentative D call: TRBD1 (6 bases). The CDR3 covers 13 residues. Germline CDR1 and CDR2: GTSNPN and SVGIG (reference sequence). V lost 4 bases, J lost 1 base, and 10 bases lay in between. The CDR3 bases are TGTGCCTGGATCGAACAGGGGAACACTGAAGCTTTCTTT. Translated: CAWIEQGNTEAFF. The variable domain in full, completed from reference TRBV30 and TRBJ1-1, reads SQTIHQWPATLVQPVGSPLSLECTVEGTSNPNLYWYRQAAGRGLQLLFYSVGIGQISSEVPQNLSASRPQDRQFILSSKKLLLSDSGFYLCAWIEQGNTEAFFGQGTRLTVV.

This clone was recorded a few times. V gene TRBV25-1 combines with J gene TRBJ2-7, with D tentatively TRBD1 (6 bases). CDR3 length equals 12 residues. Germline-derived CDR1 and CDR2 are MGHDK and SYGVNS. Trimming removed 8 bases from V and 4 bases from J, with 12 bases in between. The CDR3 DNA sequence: TGTGCCAGCTCCTGGGACACATACGAGCAGTACTTC. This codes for CASSWDTYEQYF.

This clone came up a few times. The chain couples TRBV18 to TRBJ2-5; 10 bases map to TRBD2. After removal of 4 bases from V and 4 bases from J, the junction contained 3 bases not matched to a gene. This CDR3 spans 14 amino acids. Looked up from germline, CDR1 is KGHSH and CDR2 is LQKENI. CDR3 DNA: TGTGCCAGCTCACTAAGACTAGCGGGAGAGACCCAGTACTTC. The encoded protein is CASSLRLAGETQYF.

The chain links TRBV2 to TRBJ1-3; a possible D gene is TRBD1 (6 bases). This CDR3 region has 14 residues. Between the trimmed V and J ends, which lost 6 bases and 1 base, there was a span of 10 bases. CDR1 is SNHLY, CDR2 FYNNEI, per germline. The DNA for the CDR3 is TGTGCCAGCAGAGGACAGATTTCTGGAAACACCATATATTTT. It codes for CASRGQISGNTIYF.

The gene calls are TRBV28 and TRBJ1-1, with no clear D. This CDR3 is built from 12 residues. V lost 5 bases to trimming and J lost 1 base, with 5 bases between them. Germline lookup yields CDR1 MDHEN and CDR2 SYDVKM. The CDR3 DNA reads TGTGCCAGCAGTCGGAGGAACACTGAAGCTTTCTTT. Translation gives CASSRRNTEAFF.

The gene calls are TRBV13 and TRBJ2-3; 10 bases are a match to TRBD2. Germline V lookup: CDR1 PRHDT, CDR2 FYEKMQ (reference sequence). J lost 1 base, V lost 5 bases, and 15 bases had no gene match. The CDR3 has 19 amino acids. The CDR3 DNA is TGTGCCAGCAGCCTAACCACGACCCTAGCGGGAGAAGGCACAGATACGCAGTATTTT. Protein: CASSLTTTLAGEGTDTQYF.

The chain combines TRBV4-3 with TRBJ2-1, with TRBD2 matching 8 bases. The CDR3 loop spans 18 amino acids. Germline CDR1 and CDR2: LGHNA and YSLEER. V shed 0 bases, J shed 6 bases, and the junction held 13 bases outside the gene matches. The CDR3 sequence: CASSQDGTRNFGANEQFF. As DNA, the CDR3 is TGCGCCAGCAGCCAAGATGGGACTAGAAACTTCGGGGCCAATGAGCAGTTCTTC.

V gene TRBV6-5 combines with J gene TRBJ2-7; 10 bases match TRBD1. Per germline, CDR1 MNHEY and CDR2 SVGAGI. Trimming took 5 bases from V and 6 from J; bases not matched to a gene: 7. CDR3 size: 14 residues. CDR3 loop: CASSVRDRGLEQYF. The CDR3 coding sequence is TGTGCCAGCAGTGTACGGGACAGGGGTCTCGAGCAGTACTTC.

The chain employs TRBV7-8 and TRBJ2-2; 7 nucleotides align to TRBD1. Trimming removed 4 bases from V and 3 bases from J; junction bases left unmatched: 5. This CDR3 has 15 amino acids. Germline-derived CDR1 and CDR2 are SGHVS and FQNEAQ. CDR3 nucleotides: TGTGCCAGCAGCTCCGAAGGGGGCGACACCGGGGAGCTGTTTTTT. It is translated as CASSSEGGDTGELFF. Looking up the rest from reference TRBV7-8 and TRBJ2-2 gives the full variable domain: GAGVSQSPRYKVAKRGQDVALRCDPISGHVSLFWYQQALGQGPEFLTYFQNEAQLDKSGLPSDRFFAERPEGSVSTLKIQRTQQEDSAVYLCASSSEGGDTGELFFGEGSRLTVL.

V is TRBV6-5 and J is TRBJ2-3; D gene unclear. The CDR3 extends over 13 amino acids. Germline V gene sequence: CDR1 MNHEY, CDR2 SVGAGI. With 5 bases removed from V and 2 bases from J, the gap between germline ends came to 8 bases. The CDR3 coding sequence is TGTGCCAGCAGTCTAAAACCCACAGATACGCAGTATTTT. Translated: CASSLKPTDTQYF.

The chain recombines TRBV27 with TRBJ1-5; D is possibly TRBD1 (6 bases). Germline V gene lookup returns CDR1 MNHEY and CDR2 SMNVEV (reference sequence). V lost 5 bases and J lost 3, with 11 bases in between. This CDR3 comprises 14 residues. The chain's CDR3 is CASSTQGFNQPQHF. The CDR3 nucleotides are TGTGCCAGCAGTACACAGGGCTTCAATCAGCCCCAGCATTTT.

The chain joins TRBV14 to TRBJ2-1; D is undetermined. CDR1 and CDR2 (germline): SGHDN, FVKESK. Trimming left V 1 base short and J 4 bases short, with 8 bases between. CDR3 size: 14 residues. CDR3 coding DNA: TGTGCCAGCAGCCAAGCAACAGTATACAATGAGCAGTTCTTC. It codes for CASSQATVYNEQFF.

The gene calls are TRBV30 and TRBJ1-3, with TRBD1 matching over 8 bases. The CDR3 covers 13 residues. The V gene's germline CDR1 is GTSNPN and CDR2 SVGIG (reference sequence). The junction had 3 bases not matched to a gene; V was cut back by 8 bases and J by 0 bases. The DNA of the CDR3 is TGTGCCGGACAGGGTATCTCTGGAAACACCATATATTTT. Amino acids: CAGQGISGNTIYF.

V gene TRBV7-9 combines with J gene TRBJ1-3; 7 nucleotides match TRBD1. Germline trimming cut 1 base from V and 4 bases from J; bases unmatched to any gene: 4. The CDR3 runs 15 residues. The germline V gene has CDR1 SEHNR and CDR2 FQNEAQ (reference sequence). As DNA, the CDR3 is TGTGCCAGCAGCTTAGAGGGGGCACGGGGAAACACCATATATTTT. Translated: CASSLEGARGNTIYF.

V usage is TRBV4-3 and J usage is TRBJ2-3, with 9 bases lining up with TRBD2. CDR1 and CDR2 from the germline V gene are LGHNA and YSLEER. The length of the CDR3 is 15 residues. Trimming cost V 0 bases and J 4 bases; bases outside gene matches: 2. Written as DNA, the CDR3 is TGCGCCAGCAGCCAAGAGGTAGCGGGAGCAGATACGCAGTATTTT. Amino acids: CASSQEVAGADTQYF.

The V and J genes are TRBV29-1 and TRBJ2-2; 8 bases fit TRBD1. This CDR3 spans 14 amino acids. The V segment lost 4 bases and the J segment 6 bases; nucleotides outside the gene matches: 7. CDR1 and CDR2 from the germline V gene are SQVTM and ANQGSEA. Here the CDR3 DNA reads TGCAGCGTTGTGGTGACAGGGGATCCCGGGGAGCTGTTTTTT. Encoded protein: CSVVVTGDPGELFF.

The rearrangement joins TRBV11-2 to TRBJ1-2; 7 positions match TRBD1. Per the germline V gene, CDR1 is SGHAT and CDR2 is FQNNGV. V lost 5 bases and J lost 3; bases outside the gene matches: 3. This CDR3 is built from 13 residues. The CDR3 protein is CASSPGQYYGYTF. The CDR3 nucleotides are TGTGCCAGCAGCCCGGGACAGTACTATGGCTACACCTTC.